This TCR beta chain stems from a study of shared clonotypes between healthy human individuals. At the level of the study: Three plates were used per donor for CD4 naive, three for CD4 memory, two for CD8 naive and one for CD8 memory. Study-wide results and caveats: Read depth was anticipated to influence clonotype sharing among donors.

Only in-frame clones appear in the TCRdb table, and some are missing; sequencing was by immunoSEQ multiplex PCR. Here the sample spans some 1.5 million clones, 95% to 97% being singletons. Trimming stripped 5 bases from V and 6 bases from J, with 14 bases between. The CDR3 sequence is 13 residues long. Germline V gene data show CDR1 as SGHVS and CDR2 as FNYEAQ. To note about this clone: The antigen is not known.

Partitioning of CD4+ cells yielded a CD45RA+ naive subset and a CD45RA-negative memory subset. This rearrangement joins TRBV7-6 to TRBJ2-7, with no clear D. Material for sequencing was naive CD4+ T cells sorted from blood. Subset specified: CD45RA+ positively selected. The sequence was collected from a man aged 30 to 39 in good health. CDR3 region: CASSGVGGGEQYF. The CDR3 DNA sequence: TGTGCCAGCAGCGGAGTTGGCGGTGGCGAGCAGTACTTC.